The 4 T cell receptor beta chains in this list originate from one sample, sequenced in a study of blood T cell repertoires in COVID-19. The data were produced by immunoSEQ multiplex PCR, yet TCRdb's version contains in-frame clones alone and is incomplete. The table lists roughly 130,000 clones, roughly 84% of them singletons. Sequenced sample: peripheral blood. The source is a woman aged 25 to 39 who had recovered from COVID-19.

The CDR3 region is CASSLEGGNQPQHF. The CDR3 region has the DNA TGTGCCAGCAGTTTGGAAGGGGGTAATCAGCCCCAGCATTTT. The chain combines TRBV28 with TRBJ1-5; TRBD1 might be the D (6 bases). This CDR3 contains 14 residues. Germline lookup yields CDR1 MDHEN and CDR2 SYDVKM. V lost 3 bases to trimming and J lost 4 bases, with 10 bases between them.

The J gene is TRBJ1-1, the V gene TRBV7-8; D not resolved. The V and J ends lost 3 bases and 3 bases respectively, with 11 bases between them. Germline loops: CDR1 SGHVS, CDR2 FQNEAQ. CDR3 length: 14 amino acids. The CDR3 DNA sequence: TGTGCCAGCAGCTTGGCGGTCCCAGACACTGAAGCTTTCTTT. It codes for CASSLAVPDTEAFF. Variable domain in full (rest from reference TRBV7-8 and TRBJ1-1): GAGVSQSPRYKVAKRGQDVALRCDPISGHVSLFWYQQALGQGPEFLTYFQNEAQLDKSGLPSDRFFAERPEGSVSTLKIQRTQQEDSAVYLCASSLAVPDTEAFFGQGTRLTVV.

Here the CDR3 DNA reads TGTGCCAGCAGCTCGGTGGGGACAGCCTACGAGCAGTACTTC. Translating it yields CASSSVGTAYEQYF. V usage is TRBV11-1 and J usage is TRBJ2-7, with TRBD1 matching over 7 bases. CDR1 and CDR2 (germline): SGHAT, FQDESV (reference sequence). The CDR3 totals 14 residues. V was clipped by 4 bases and J by 2 bases; unmatched bases: 5.

This clone has only one observation. V is TRBV6-1 and J is TRBJ1-1; 8 nucleotides line up with TRBD1. The germline gives CDR1 MNHNS, CDR2 SASEGT. The CDR3 totals 16 residues. V shed 3 bases, J shed 2 bases, and the junction held 8 bases outside the gene matches. CDR3 nucleotides: TGTGCCAGCAGTGACGCCGGGACAGGATTAAACACTGAAGCTTTCTTT. The encoded protein is CASSDAGTGLNTEAFF.